This T cell receptor beta chain was sequenced for a study of T cells in Graves' hyperthyroidism and ophthalmopathy. It was considered stable Graves' hyperthyroidism when ophthalmopathy did not progress within 18 months. RNA transcripts served as the template for amplifying TCR beta CDR3 regions. A set of HTBI primers served as the primers for a first-round RT-PCR of the TCR CDR3. From the multiplex PCR reads, TCRdb called clonotypes with MiXCR, one entry per CDR3 protein. The sample has more than 500,000 distinct CDR3 sequences, 15% to 20% seen once; the top ten hold approximately 3.8%. V was shortened by 1 base and J by 1 base, with 10 bases between the two germline ends. Germline CDR1 and CDR2: DFQATT and SNEGSKA (reference sequence). The CDR3 is 14 amino acids. This clonotype was counted many times.

The source material was blood. This chain connects TRBV20-1 to TRBJ2-5; possibly TRBD2 for D (5 bases). This receptor was obtained from a woman in her 30s with Graves' hyperthyroidism. This CDR3 is CSARGELAQETQYF. The CDR3, as DNA: TGCAGTGCTAGAGGGGAGTTAGCCCAAGAGACCCAGTACTTC.